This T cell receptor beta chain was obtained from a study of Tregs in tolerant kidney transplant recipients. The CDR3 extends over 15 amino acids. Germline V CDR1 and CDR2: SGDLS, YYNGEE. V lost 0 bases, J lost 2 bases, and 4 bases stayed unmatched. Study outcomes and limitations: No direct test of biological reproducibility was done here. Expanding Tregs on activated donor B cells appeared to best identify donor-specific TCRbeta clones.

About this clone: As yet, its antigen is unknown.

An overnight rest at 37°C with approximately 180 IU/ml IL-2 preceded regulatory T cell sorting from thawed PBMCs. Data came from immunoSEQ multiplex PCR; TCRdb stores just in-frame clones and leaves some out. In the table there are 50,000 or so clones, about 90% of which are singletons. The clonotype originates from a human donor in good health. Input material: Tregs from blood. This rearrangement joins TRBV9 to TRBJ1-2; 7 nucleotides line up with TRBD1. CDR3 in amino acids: CASSVAGGGNYGYTF. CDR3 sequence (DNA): TGTGCCAGCAGCGTAGCAGGGGGAGGCAACTATGGCTACACCTTC.